This TCR beta chain was recorded in a study of cytomegalovirus exposure and HLA in healthy donors. Study overall: The roughly 670 first-cohort repertoires shared a platform with the roughly 120 validation repertoires, as reported in a later analysis. Study results and limitations: High specificity and sensitivity for cytomegalovirus status were reported for the classifier. Cytomegalovirus-associated TCR beta chains were listed, numbering 164.

Clones were read by immunoSEQ multiplex PCR, and TCRdb kept only the in-frame ones, dropping some. The data contain approximately 70,000 clones, roughly 94% of them singletons. The CDR3 extends over 15 amino acids. In germline, CDR1 is LNHDA, CDR2 SQIVND (reference sequence). Unmatched junction bases numbered 2, after V lost 3 bases and J lost 1 base. Worth noting for this clone: Its specificity is unknown.

Separate from the 666-subject first cohort, the 120-subject validation cohort was the one that the donors belonged to. The origin of this receptor is a woman under 30 in good health and CMV-seronegative. V usage is TRBV19 and J usage is TRBJ2-1; 8 nucleotides match TRBD2. The sample taken for sequencing was PBMCs. The CDR3 bases are TGTGCCAGTAGTATTTCGGGGGGGTCCTACAATGAGCAGTTCTTC. This gives the protein CASSISGGSYNEQFF.